These 25 T cell receptor beta chains share one sample of origin, sequenced in a study of T-cell memory formation after mild COVID-19. Using its own MiXCR run on the 5' RACE reads, TCRdb lists one record per CDR3 protein. The data show under 350,000 distinct CDR3 sequences, roughly 16% seen once. Material for sequencing was PBMCs or a T cell subset sorted from them (not recorded which). These receptors were taken from a young man who had mild COVID-19 (a few samples of this study predate the infection). Cell type and time point are not known.

V usage is TRBV20-1 and J usage is TRBJ2-5; D not resolved. The CDR3 sequence is 10 residues long. V was trimmed by 6 bases and J by 3 bases, leaving 5 bases between them. CDR1 and CDR2 (germline): DFQATT, SNEGSKA (reference sequence). The CDR3 is CSANEETQYF. The CDR3 DNA follows: TGCAGTGCAAACGAAGAGACCCAGTACTTC.

This clonotype was observed once. This chain connects TRBV6-5 to TRBJ2-1; D uncertain. Germline loops: CDR1 MNHEY, CDR2 SVGAGI. The CDR3 length is 13 residues. The V end lost 6 bases, the J end lost 4 bases, and 10 bases lay between the germline ends. As DNA, the CDR3 is TGTGCCAGCAGCATGACGGAATACAATGAGCAGTTCTTC. Residues: CASSMTEYNEQFF.

The CDR3 region has the DNA TGCAGCGTTGAGGAGGACTATGGCTACACCTTC. Its protein product is CSVEEDYGYTF. This chain links TRBV29-1 with TRBJ1-2; no reliable D call. From germline, CDR1 is SQVTM and CDR2 ANQGSEA. V was cut by 3 bases and J by 3 bases, with 5 bases left in between. The CDR3 spans 11 residues.

The V gene is TRBV20-1, the J gene TRBJ1-2; 7 nucleotides align to TRBD1. CDR1 is DFQATT and CDR2 is SNEGSKA in the germline V gene (reference sequence). The V and J ends lost 4 bases and 1 base, in that order; junction bases with no gene match: 9. This CDR3 spans 15 amino acids. DNA for the CDR3: TGCAGTGCTACCCAGGGGACAGTTATTAACTATGGCTACACCTTC. Protein sequence: CSATQGTVINYGYTF.

This clonotype was seen at least ten times. The CDR3 nucleotides are TGTGCCAGCAGGGGGGGTCGGGACACTGAAGCTTTCTTT. Residues: CASRGGRDTEAFF. The genes are TRBV7-9 and TRBJ1-1, with D perhaps TRBD1 (5 bases). Germline V lookup: CDR1 SEHNR, CDR2 FQNEAQ (reference sequence). Trimming took 6 bases from V and 3 from J, leaving 11 bases between them. The CDR3 extends over 13 amino acids. Variable domain in full (rest from reference TRBV7-9 and TRBJ1-1): DTGVSQNPRHKITKRGQNVTFRCDPISEHNRLYWYRQTLGQGPEFLTYFQNEAQLEKSRLLSDRFSAERPKGSFSTLEIQRTEQGDSAMYLCASRGGRDTEAFFGQGTRLTVV.

This clonotype turned up a few times. The V and J genes are TRBV20-1 and TRBJ1-1, with TRBD1 matching over 7 bases. CDR3 length: 13 residues. J gave up 4 bases and V 5 bases, and 7 bases lay outside the gene matches. Germline CDR1 DFQATT, CDR2 SNEGSKA (reference sequence). CDR3 nucleotides: TGCAGTGCTCTAAAGCAGGGGGGCACTGAAGCTTTCTTT. Translating it yields CSALKQGGTEAFF.

The rearrangement uses TRBV7-9 and TRBJ1-2, with D possibly TRBD1 on 5 matching bases. Germline V gives CDR1 SEHNR, CDR2 FQNEAQ (reference sequence). This CDR3 is 12 amino acids long. V dropped 3 bases and J dropped 7 bases, with 9 bases sitting between them. CDR3 coding DNA: TGTGCCAGCAGCTTCGGCGGGGGTGGCTACACCTTC. Encoded protein: CASSFGGGGYTF.

This clonotype was found a few times. The CDR3 reads CASSYVLAGSEQYV. The CDR3 coding sequence is TGTGCCAGCAGTTACGTCCTAGCGGGGAGCGAGCAGTACGTC. The chain joins TRBV6-2 or TRBV6-3 to TRBJ2-7, with 9 bases matching TRBD2. There are 14 residues in the CDR3. Germline assignment: CDR1 MNHEY and CDR2 SVGEGT. The junction had 5 bases not matched to a gene; V was cut back by 2 bases and J by 6 bases.

The chain uses TRBV5-1 and TRBJ1-5; 7 positions agree with TRBD1. The V segment lost 0 bases and the J segment 4 bases; nucleotides outside the gene matches: 4. Germline-derived CDR1 and CDR2 are SGHRS and YFSETQ. The CDR3 is made up of 15 amino acids. This CDR3 reads CASSLEGDRNQPQHF. CDR3 nucleotides: TGCGCCAGCAGCTTGGAAGGGGACAGAAATCAGCCCCAGCATTTT.

The rearrangement links TRBV5-1 to TRBJ2-3; 7 bases agree with TRBD1. Unmatched junction bases numbered 6, after V lost 2 bases and J lost 6 bases. The CDR3 length is 14 residues. CDR1 and CDR2 (germline): SGHRS, YFSETQ. The DNA for the CDR3 is TGCGCCAGCAGCTTAGGGGGCACCGGGGATACGCAGTATTTT. This codes for CASSLGGTGDTQYF. Complete variable domain (other parts from reference TRBV5-1 and TRBJ2-3): KAGVTQTPRYLIKTRGQQVTLSCSPISGHRSVSWYQQTPGQGLQFLFEYFSETQRNKGNFPGRFSGRQFSNSRSEMNVSTLELGDSALYLCASSLGGTGDTQYFGPGTRLTVL.

In its sample, this clonotype was seen a few times. The chain uses TRBV24-1 and TRBJ2-1, with 10 bases fitting TRBD1. With V trimmed by 3 bases and J by 5 bases, 3 bases remained unmatched. In germline, CDR1 is KGHDR, CDR2 SFDVKD. The CDR3 consists of 15 residues. CDR3 amino acids: CATSDAGTGDNEQFF. CDR3 DNA: TGTGCCACCAGTGATGCCGGGACAGGGGACAATGAGCAGTTCTTC.

This clonotype was recorded at least ten times. The chain has TRBV6-5 and TRBJ1-2; 7 bases match TRBD1. With 8 bases clipped from V and 8 bases from J, the junction kept 8 bases outside the gene matches. Germline V gene sequence: CDR1 MNHEY, CDR2 SVGAGI. This CDR3 is built from 12 residues. The CDR3, as DNA: TGTGCCAGCCAGGGGGACAAAGGCGGCTACACCTTC. It translates to CASQGDKGGYTF.

This clonotype was detected only a few times. The chain employs TRBV11-2 and TRBJ2-5, with a tentative D call TRBD2 (5 bases). The germline V gene has CDR1 SGHAT and CDR2 FQNNGV. Trimming stripped 8 bases from V and 2 bases from J, with 15 bases between. The CDR3 runs 14 residues. CDR3 residues: CASGALGSQETQYF. The CDR3 region has the DNA TGTGCCAGCGGAGCCTTGGGGAGTCAAGAGACCCAGTACTTC.

For the CDR3, the DNA is TGTGCCAGCAGCCACGTCGGGACAGGGGTGGCTTTCTTT. This gives the protein CASSHVGTGVAFF. This chain links TRBV14 with TRBJ1-1, with 10 bases lining up with TRBD1. Germline V gene lookup returns CDR1 SGHDN and CDR2 FVKESK. V was clipped by 3 bases and J by 11 bases; unmatched bases: 6. The CDR3 has 13 residues.

In this sample, this clonotype turned up a few times. The chain carries TRBV28 and TRBJ1-1; D is unclear. Trimming took 5 bases from V and 1 from J, leaving 14 bases between them. The CDR3 runs to 15 residues. Germline V gene data show CDR1 as MDHEN and CDR2 as SYDVKM. For the CDR3, the DNA is TGTGCCAGCAGTCAGCCCCTCCTATCGAACACTGAAGCTTTCTTT. This sequence encodes CASSQPLLSNTEAFF.

This clonotype was observed at least ten times. The genes are TRBV12-5 and TRBJ1-1; D unresolved. With 7 bases removed from V and 6 bases from J, the gap between germline ends came to 15 bases. Per the germline V gene, CDR1 is LGHNT and CDR2 is FRNRAP. CDR3 length equals 13 residues. DNA of the CDR3: TGTGCTAGTGCCGCCGGGGTCTTCCCTGAAGCTTTCTTT. It encodes CASAAGVFPEAFF.

The chain couples TRBV11-2 to TRBJ2-5; the D gene is possibly TRBD2 (6 bases). Trimming shortened V by 5 bases and J by 2 bases, and 12 bases separated the two germline ends. There are 14 residues in the CDR3. CDR1 and CDR2 from the germline V gene are SGHAT and FQNNGV. In DNA, the CDR3 is TGTGCCAGCAGCGAAGCCGGGACTCAAGAGACCCAGTACTTC. The encoded protein is CASSEAGTQETQYF.

This clonotype was counted a few times. The chain has TRBV7-3 and TRBJ2-1; 10 nucleotides align to TRBD2. With V trimmed by 5 bases and J by 6 bases, 4 bases remained unmatched. This CDR3 spans 14 amino acids. The V gene's germline CDR1 is SGHTA and CDR2 FQGTGA. The CDR3 sequence: CASSTGTSVNEQFF. CDR3 nucleotide sequence: TGTGCCAGCAGCACCGGGACTAGCGTCAATGAGCAGTTCTTC.

This clonotype was recorded at least ten times. A junction end diverges from the germline sequence, so it may reflect a read error. The chain is built from TRBV5-1 and TRBJ2-5; 8 nucleotides line up with TRBD1. Germline V CDR1 and CDR2: SGHRS, YFSETQ. The CDR3 has 14 amino acids. CDR3 in amino acids: CASSLGQGAETQYF. CDR3 nucleotide sequence: TGTGCCAGCAGCTTGGGTCAGGGGGCAGAGACCCAGTACTTC.

This clonotype was observed at least ten times. V is TRBV4-3 and J is TRBJ2-1; D is unresolved. From germline, CDR1 is LGHNA and CDR2 YSLEER. The germline V and J ends were trimmed by 0 bases and 8 bases, with 11 bases remaining between them. CDR3 length equals 14 residues. CDR3 loop: CASSQDVSFDEQFF. CDR3 bases: TGCGCCAGCAGCCAAGACGTAAGTTTCGATGAGCAGTTCTTC.

The V and J genes are TRBV12-3 or TRBV12-4 and TRBJ2-7, with a weak D call TRBD1 (5 bases). Trimming pared 5 bases from V and 1 base from J, leaving 12 bases between. The CDR3 covers 14 residues. This CDR3 is CASSPRGGSYEQYV. The CDR3 DNA reads TGTGCCAGCAGTCCTAGGGGCGGATCCTACGAGCAGTACGTC.

This clonotype has only a few counts. The chain joins TRBV4-2 to TRBJ1-2; D may be TRBD1 (5 bases). Looked up from germline, CDR1 is LGHNA and CDR2 is YNFKEQ. The CDR3 sequence is 18 residues long. Trimming shortened V by 3 bases and J by 7 bases, and 27 bases separated the two germline ends. CDR3 nucleotide sequence: TGTGCCAGCAGCCATGATCCATCCTACAGGACCGGTATGGGTGGCTACACCTTC. The encoded protein is CASSHDPSYRTGMGGYTF.

This chain links TRBV7-9 with TRBJ1-1; D possibly corresponds to TRBD1 (5 bases). V lost 9 bases, J lost 0 bases, and 23 bases lay in between. Germline CDR1 is SEHNR and CDR2 is FQNEAQ (reference sequence). The CDR3 consists of 17 residues. CDR3 bases: TGTGCCAGTCAGAGGCCGTGGCGCGGGGCAATGAACACTGAAGCTTTCTTT. It is translated as CASQRPWRGAMNTEAFF.

This clonotype was seen only once. The rearrangement joins TRBV9 to TRBJ1-2; D might be TRBD1 (5 bases). The germline V and J ends were trimmed by 4 bases and 0 bases, with 13 bases remaining between them. The CDR3 runs 15 residues. Germline CDR1 SGDLS, CDR2 YYNGEE. CDR3 coding DNA: TGTGCCAGCAGCCCTGGGACTGATGCTAACTATGGCTACACCTTC. Translation: CASSPGTDANYGYTF. The whole variable domain, filled in from reference TRBV9 and TRBJ1-2, reads DSGVTQTPKHLITATGQRVTLRCSPRSGDLSVYWYQQSLDQGLQFLIQYYNGEERAKGNILERFSAQQFPDLHSELNLSSLELGDSALYFCASSPGTDANYGYTFGSGTRLTVV.

V is TRBV4-1 and J is TRBJ2-3; perhaps D is TRBD1 or TRBD2 (5 bases each). CDR3 length: 16 amino acids. CDR1 and CDR2 from the germline V gene are MGHRA and YSYEKL. The germline V and J ends were trimmed by 1 base and 5 bases, with 16 bases remaining between them. The CDR3 nucleotides are TGCGCCAGCAGCCAAGGCTTCAGGGAGAGTATAGATACGCAGTATTTT. This translates into CASSQGFRESIDTQYF.